Listed below are T cell receptor beta chains from one sample, sequenced in a study of T-cell memory formation after mild COVID-19. TCRdb ran MiXCR on the 5' RACE reads and lists one entry per CDR3 protein. The data show around 310,000 distinct CDR3 sequences, 15% to 20% seen once. The sequenced sample was PBMCs or a T cell subset sorted from them (not recorded which). The receptors originated from a man between 18 and 29 years old who had mild COVID-19 (a few samples of this study predate the infection). Cell type and time point are not known. The CDR3 runs from the conserved cysteine through the conserved F or W. A D gene is named only where the DNA matches it firmly. The size entry is marked missing in some rows and otherwise reads once, few, many or a size class.

D gene,clone size,V gene,J gene,CDR3 protein,CDR3 DNA
-,-,TRBV5-6,TRBJ1-6,CASSSGLSSYNSPLHF,TGTGCCAGCAGCTCTGGGCTGAGCTCCTATAATTCACCCCTCCACTTT
-,many,TRBV5-1,TRBJ2-3,CASSLTGSADTQYF,TGCGCCAGCAGCTTGACAGGGAGCGCAGATACGCAGTATTTT
TRBD2,-,TRBV9,TRBJ2-5,CASSVVSSGVGETQYF,TGTGCCAGCAGCGTAGTATCAAGCGGGGTAGGAGAGACCCAGTACTTC
-,-,TRBV20-1,TRBJ1-5,CSARIAGQYSNQPQHF,TGCAGTGCTAGAATAGCAGGGCAGTATAGCAATCAGCCCCAGCATTTT
-,few,TRBV7-2,TRBJ1-2,CASSPGDGNYGYTF,TGTGCCAGCAGCCCGGGGGACGGAAACTATGGCTACACCTTC
-,few,TRBV12-3/TRBV12-4,TRBJ2-5,CASSPAGGYQETQYF,TGTGCCAGCAGCCCGGCTGGAGGGTACCAAGAGACCCAGTACTTC
-,few,TRBV7-6,TRBJ2-5,CASSSREYQETQYF,TGTGCCAGCAGCTCGAGGGAGTACCAAGAGACCCAGTACTTC
TRBD1,-,TRBV15,TRBJ2-1,CATATGPSYNEQFF,TGTGCCACCGCGACAGGGCCCTCCTACAATGAGCAGTTCTTC
TRBD1,-,TRBV3-1,TRBJ1-4,CASSPDRVEKLFF,TGTGCCAGCAGCCCAGACAGGGTCGAAAAACTGTTTTTT
-,once,TRBV6-5,TRBJ2-7,CASSYSRGNEQYF,TGTGCCAGCAGTTACTCGAGAGGGAACGAGCAGTACTTC
-,-,TRBV4-3,TRBJ2-7,CASSDDRTQYEQYF,TGCGCCAGCAGCGACGACCGGACCCAATACGAGCAGTACTTC
-,-,TRBV6-1,TRBJ2-3,CASRMGDSSTDTQYF,TGTGCCAGCAGGATGGGGGATTCTAGCACAGATACGCAGTATTTT
-,few,TRBV2,TRBJ2-7,CASRLDSHSYEQYF,TGTGCCAGCCGCCTTGACAGTCACTCCTACGAGCAGTACTTC
TRBD1,few,TRBV6-5,TRBJ2-7,CASSYSIPTGGDEQYF,TGTGCCAGCAGTTACTCGATCCCGACAGGGGGCGACGAGCAGTACTTC
-,-,TRBV10-3,TRBJ2-7,CAISEPAGRGSYEQYF,TGTGCCATCAGTGAACCAGCAGGACGGGGGTCCTACGAGCAGTACTTC
-,-,TRBV18,TRBJ1-5,CASSPPGAVDQPQHF,TGTGCCAGCTCACCTCCAGGGGCGGTTGATCAGCCCCAGCATTTT
TRBD1,-,TRBV12-3/TRBV12-4,TRBJ1-2,CASREGTVPGYTF,TGTGCCAGCAGGGAAGGGACAGTTCCTGGCTACACCTTC
-,-,TRBV11-3,TRBJ1-1,CDSSFQWNTEAFF,TGTGACAGCAGCTTTCAGTGGAACACTGAAGCTTTCTTT
-,few,TRBV7-9,TRBJ1-6,CASSSGADSPLHF,TGTGCCAGCAGCTCAGGGGCGGATTCACCCCTCCACTTT
-,few,TRBV7-2,TRBJ1-5,CASSLVTGGVGQPQHF,TGTGCCAGCAGCTTAGTGACCGGGGGCGTCGGTCAGCCCCAGCATTTT
-,-,TRBV6-2/TRBV6-3,TRBJ2-2,CASRGGWGTNTGELFF,TGTGCCAGTAGAGGAGGATGGGGCACGAACACCGGGGAGCTGTTTTTT
TRBD1,few,TRBV6-1,TRBJ2-5,CASSLLQGKQETQYF,TGTGCCAGCAGCCTGCTACAGGGGAAGCAAGAGACCCAGTACTTC
-,-,TRBV4-3,TRBJ2-5,CASSPLLGVGETQYF,TGCGCCAGCAGCCCCTTACTAGGAGTGGGGGAGACCCAGTACTTC
-,-,TRBV27,TRBJ1-1,CASSLQGPGELMNTEAFF,TGTGCCAGCAGTTTACAAGGCCCGGGAGAGCTCATGAACACTGAAGCTTTCTTT
-,-,TRBV30,TRBJ2-2,CAWSHGQPWFSGELFF,TGTGCCTGGAGTCATGGACAGCCTTGGTTTTCCGGGGAGCTGTTTTTT